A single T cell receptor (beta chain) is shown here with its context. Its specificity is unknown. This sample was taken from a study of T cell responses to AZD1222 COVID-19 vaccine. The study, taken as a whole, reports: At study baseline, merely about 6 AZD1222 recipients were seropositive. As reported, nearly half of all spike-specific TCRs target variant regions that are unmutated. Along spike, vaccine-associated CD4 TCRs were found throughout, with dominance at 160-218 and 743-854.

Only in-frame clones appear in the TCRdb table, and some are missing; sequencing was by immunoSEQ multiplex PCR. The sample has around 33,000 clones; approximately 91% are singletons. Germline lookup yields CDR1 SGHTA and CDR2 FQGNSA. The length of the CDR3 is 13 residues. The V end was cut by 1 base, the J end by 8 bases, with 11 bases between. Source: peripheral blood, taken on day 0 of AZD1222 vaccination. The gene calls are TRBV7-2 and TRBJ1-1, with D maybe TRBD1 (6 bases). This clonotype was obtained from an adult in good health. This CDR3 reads CASSLDRVKEAFF. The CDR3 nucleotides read TGTGCCAGCAGCTTAGACAGGGTAAAGGAAGCTTTCTTT.